This T cell receptor beta chain was profiled in a study of post-analysis software for immune sequencing data. The study's findings and limits: Elevated frequency relative to controls characterized several TRBV segments in patients, TRBV5-6, TRBV5-1 and TRBV20-1 among them.

Researchers reported that TCR beta cDNA libraries carried unique molecular identifiers. MiXCR, run by TCRdb on the PCR reads, gives a single entry per CDR3 protein. The sample has over 700,000 distinct CDR3 sequences, less than 35% seen once. To note about this clonotype: The antigen is unknown.

Per germline, CDR1 SGHTA and CDR2 FQGNSA. The CDR3 is 14 residues long. The V end lost 5 bases, the J end lost 1 base, and 11 bases lay between the germline ends. The sequence was collected from a girl between 5 and 17 years old with multiple sclerosis. Sequencing input: blood. The V call is TRBV7-2, the J call TRBJ1-2; D not resolved. CDR3 in DNA: TGTGCCAGCAGCCAACCCGGAGTTAACTATGGCTACACCTTC. It translates to CASSQPGVNYGYTF.